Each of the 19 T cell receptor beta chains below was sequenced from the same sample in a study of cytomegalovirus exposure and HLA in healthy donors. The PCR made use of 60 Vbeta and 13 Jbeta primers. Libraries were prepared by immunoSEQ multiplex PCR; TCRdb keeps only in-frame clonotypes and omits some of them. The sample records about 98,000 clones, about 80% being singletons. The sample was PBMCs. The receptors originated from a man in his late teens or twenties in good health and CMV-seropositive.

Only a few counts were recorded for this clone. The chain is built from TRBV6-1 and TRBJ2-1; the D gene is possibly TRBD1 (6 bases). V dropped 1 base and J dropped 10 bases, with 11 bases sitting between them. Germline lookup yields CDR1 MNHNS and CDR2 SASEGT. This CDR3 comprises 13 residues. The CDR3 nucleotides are TGTGCCAGCAGTGAAGTCAGGGGCCTGGAGCAGTTCTTC. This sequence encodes CASSEVRGLEQFF.

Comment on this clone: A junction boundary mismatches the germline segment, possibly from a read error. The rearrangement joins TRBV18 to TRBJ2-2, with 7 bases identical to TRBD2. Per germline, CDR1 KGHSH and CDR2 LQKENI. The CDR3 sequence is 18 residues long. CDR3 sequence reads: CASSPLPSSRGNPGELFF. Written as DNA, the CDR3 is TGTGCCAGCTCACCCTTACCATCCTCGCGGGGGAACCCCGGGGAGCTGTTTTTT.

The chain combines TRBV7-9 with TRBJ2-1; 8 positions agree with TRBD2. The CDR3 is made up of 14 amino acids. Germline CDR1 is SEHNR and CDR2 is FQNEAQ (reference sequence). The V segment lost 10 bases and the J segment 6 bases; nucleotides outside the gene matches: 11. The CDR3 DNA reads TGTGCCACGGGGGGGACGGCAATTAGCAATGAGCAGTTCTTC. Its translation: CATGGTAISNEQFF.

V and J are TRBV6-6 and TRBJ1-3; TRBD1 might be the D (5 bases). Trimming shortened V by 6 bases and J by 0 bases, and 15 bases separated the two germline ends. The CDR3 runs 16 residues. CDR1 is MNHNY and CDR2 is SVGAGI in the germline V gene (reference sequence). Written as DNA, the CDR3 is TGTGCCAGCAGCATCGGGGGATGGAACTCTGGAAACACCATATATTTT. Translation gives CASSIGGWNSGNTIYF.

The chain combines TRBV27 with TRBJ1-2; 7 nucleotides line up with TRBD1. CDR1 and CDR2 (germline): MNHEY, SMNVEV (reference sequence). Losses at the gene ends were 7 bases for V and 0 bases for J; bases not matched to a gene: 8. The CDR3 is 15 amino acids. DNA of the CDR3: TGTGCCAGCACTATGGGGCAGGGGGCTAACTATGGCTACACCTTC. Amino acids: CASTMGQGANYGYTF.

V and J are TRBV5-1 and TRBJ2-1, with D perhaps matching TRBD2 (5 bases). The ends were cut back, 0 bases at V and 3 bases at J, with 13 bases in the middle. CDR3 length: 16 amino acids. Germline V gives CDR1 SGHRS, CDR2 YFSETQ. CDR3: CASSLVGLANYNEQFF. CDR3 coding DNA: TGCGCCAGCAGCTTGGTCGGCCTAGCTAACTACAATGAGCAGTTCTTC.

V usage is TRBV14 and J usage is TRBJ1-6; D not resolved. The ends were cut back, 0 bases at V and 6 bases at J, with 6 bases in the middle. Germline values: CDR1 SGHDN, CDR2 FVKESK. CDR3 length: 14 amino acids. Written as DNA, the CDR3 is TGTGCCAGCAGCCAAGACATGAGTAATTCACCCCTCCACTTT. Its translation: CASSQDMSNSPLHF.

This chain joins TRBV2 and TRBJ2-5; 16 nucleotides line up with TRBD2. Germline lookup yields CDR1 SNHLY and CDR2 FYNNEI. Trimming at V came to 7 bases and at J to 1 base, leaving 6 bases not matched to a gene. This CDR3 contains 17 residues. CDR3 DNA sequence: TGTGCCAGCAAACCGGGACTAGCGGGGGGGATCCAAGAGACCCAGTACTTC. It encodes CASKPGLAGGIQETQYF.

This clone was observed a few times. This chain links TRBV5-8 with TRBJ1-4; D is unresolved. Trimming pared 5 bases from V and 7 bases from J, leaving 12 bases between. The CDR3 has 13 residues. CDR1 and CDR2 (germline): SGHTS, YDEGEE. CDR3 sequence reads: CASRENGVEKLFF. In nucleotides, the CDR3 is TGTGCCAGCAGGGAAAATGGAGTTGAAAAACTGTTTTTT.

The CDR3 loop reads CASSTAGRSLSYEQYF. CDR3 DNA: TGTGCCAGCAGTACCGCGGGACGGAGCTTGTCCTACGAGCAGTACTTC. This rearrangement joins TRBV6-6 to TRBJ2-7; D is perhaps TRBD2 (6 bases). The germline gives CDR1 MNHNY, CDR2 SVGAGI (reference sequence). The CDR3 spans 16 residues. Trimming removed 5 bases from V and 1 base from J, with 18 bases in between.

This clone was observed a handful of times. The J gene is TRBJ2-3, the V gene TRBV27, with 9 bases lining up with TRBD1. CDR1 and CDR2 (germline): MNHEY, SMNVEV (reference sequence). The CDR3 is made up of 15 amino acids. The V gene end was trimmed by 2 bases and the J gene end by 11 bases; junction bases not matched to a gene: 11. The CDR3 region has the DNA TGTGCCAGCAGTTTAGACAGGGGGTCTCCAATCGGGCAGTATTTT. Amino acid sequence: CASSLDRGSPIGQYF.

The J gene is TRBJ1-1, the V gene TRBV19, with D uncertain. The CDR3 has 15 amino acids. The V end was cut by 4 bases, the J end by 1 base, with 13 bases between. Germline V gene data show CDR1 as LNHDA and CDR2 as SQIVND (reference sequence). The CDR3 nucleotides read TGTGCCAGTAGTAATTTCCTCACAACGAACACTGAAGCTTTCTTT. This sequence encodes CASSNFLTTNTEAFF.

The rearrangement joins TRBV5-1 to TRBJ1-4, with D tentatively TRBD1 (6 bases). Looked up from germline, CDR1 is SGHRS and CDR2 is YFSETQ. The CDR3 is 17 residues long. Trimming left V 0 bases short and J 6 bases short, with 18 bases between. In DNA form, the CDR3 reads TGCGCCAGCAGCTTGGGTTTAGTAGCTCCAGGGGATGAAAAACTGTTTTTT. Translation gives CASSLGLVAPGDEKLFF.

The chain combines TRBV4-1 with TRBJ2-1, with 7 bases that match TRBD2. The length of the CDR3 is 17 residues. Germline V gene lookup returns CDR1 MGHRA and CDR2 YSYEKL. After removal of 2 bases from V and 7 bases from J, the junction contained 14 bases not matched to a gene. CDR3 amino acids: CASSQRDLAAMGNEQFF. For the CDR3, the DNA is TGCGCCAGCAGCCAACGTGATCTAGCGGCGATGGGGAATGAGCAGTTCTTC.

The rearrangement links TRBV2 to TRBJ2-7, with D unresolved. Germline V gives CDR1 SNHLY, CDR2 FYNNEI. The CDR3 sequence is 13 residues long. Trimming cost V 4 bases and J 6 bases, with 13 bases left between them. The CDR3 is CASSVILGPEQYF. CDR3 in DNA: TGTGCCAGCAGTGTAATTCTAGGTCCCGAGCAGTACTTC.

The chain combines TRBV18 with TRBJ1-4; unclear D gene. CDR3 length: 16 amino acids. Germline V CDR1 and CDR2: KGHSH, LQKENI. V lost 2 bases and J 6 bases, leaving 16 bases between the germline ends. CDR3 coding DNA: TGTGCCAGCTCACCAAGACGCGGCCTGGAGTATGAAAAACTGTTTTTT. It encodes CASSPRRGLEYEKLFF.

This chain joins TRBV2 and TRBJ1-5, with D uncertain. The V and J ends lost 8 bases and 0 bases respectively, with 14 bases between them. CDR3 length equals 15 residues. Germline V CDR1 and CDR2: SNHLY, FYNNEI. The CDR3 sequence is CASLPREHSNQPQHF. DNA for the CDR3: TGTGCCAGCCTCCCCCGGGAGCATAGCAATCAGCCCCAGCATTTT.

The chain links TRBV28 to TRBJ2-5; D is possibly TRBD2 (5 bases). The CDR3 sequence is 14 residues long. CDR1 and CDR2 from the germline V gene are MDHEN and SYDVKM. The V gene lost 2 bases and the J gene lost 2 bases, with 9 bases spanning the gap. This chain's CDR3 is CASSLPGLQETQYF. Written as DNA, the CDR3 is TGTGCCAGCAGTTTACCGGGATTACAAGAGACCCAGTACTTC.

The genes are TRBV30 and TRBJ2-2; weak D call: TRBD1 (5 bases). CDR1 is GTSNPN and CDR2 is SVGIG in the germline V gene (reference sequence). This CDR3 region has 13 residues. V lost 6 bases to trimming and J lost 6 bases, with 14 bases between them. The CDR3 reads CACTLMGPGELFF. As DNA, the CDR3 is TGTGCCTGTACCTTGATGGGGCCCGGGGAGCTGTTTTTT. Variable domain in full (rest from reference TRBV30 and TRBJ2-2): SQTIHQWPATLVQPVGSPLSLECTVEGTSNPNLYWYRQAAGRGLQLLFYSVGIGQISSEVPQNLSASRPQDRQFILSSKKLLLSDSGFYLCACTLMGPGELFFGEGSRLTVL.